This TCR beta chain was documented in a study of blood T cells in healthy people across ages. Study-level results: A roughly linear fall in TCR beta diversity per million T cells was seen with increasing age.

Germline V CDR1 and CDR2: MGHRA, YSYEKL. Unmatched junction bases numbered 6, after V lost 4 bases and J lost 5 bases. This CDR3 is 14 amino acids long. PCR was performed a second time for about 6 to 12 cycles using a sample-barcoded 5' primer and a J-beta primer mix. A single record per CDR3 protein comes from TCRdb applying MiXCR to the 5' RACE reads. The data show over a million distinct CDR3 sequences, with 40% to 45% seen just once and about 3.8% held by the top ten. Drawing of peripheral blood yielded ten milliliters from each donor. Of note for this clonotype: What it binds is unknown.

The chain couples TRBV4-1 to TRBJ1-2; 8 bases agree with TRBD1. The sequence derives from a woman aged 18-30 years in good health. The sequencing sample was made of blood. The CDR3 spells CASSRGQDGYGYTF. The CDR3 DNA sequence: TGCGCCAGCAGCCGGGGACAGGACGGGTATGGCTACACCTTC.